Listed below are T cell receptor beta chains from one sample, sequenced in a study of cytomegalovirus exposure and HLA in healthy donors. Libraries were prepared by immunoSEQ multiplex PCR; TCRdb keeps only in-frame clonotypes and omits some of them. The data show approximately 50,000 clones, 80% to 90% seen once. The sequencing sample was made of PBMCs. These receptors were taken from a woman aged 30 to 39 in good health and CMV-seronegative. The CDR3 runs from the conserved cysteine through the conserved F or W. D genes are given only for firm matches. Not all rows give a size; the values are once, few, many and, for expanded clones, a class.

d_gene | len | j_gene | abundance | v_gene | CDR3nt | CDR3aa
- | 16 | TRBJ2-4 | - | TRBV18 | TGTGCCAGCTCACCACTGAGAGTCGGGACCAAAAACATTCAGTACTTC | CASSPLRVGTKNIQYF
- | 16 | TRBJ2-1 | - | TRBV10-3 | TGTGCCATCAGTGAGTCGGCTAGCCGAACGCACAATGAGCAGTTCTTC | CAISESASRTHNEQFF
TRBD1 | 14 | TRBJ2-7 | few | TRBV5-1 | TGCGCCAGCAGATATGACAGGGGGAGCTACGAGCAGTACTTC | CASRYDRGSYEQYF
TRBD2 | 17 | TRBJ2-1 | - | TRBV19 | TGTGCCAGTAGTAGGGGTAGCGGGTCGGGGTCCTACAATGAGCAGTTCTTC | CASSRGSGSGSYNEQFF
TRBD2 | 14 | TRBJ2-7 | - | TRBV28 | TGTGCAGCCCGGCCGGGACTAGCGGCCTACGAGCAGTACTTC | CAARPGLAAYEQYF
- | 13 | TRBJ1-2 | - | TRBV6-1 | TGTGCCAGCAGTGAAGCGGGGGCGAATGGCTACACCTTC | CASSEAGANGYTF
- | 13 | TRBJ1-5 | - | TRBV7-8 | TGTGCCAGCAGCTTAACGGCCGGGTCGGCCCAGCATTTT | CASSLTAGSAQHF
- | 15 | TRBJ2-5 | - | TRBV28 | TGTGCCAGCAGTTCCGTGGCGGGGAGAGCGGGGACCCAGTACTTC | CASSSVAGRAGTQYF
- | 15 | TRBJ2-2 | - | TRBV27 | TGTGCCAGCAGTCCTGTTAGAGGGGGCACCGGGGAGCTGTTTTTT | CASSPVRGGTGELFF
- | 11 | TRBJ2-7 | - | TRBV5-1 | TGCGCCAGCAGCTTCAGCGGGGAGCAGTACTTC | CASSFSGEQYF
- | 11 | TRBJ1-2 | - | TRBV28 | TGTGCCACCTACTTGAACTATGGCTACACCTTC | CATYLNYGYTF
TRBD2 | 16 | TRBJ2-7 | once | TRBV11-2 | TGTGCCAGCAGCTTAGATCTTAGCGGGAGGGCCGGTGAGCAGTACTTC | CASSLDLSGRAGEQYF
- | 17 | TRBJ1-1 | - | TRBV4-1 | TGCGCCACCAGCGGAGATCAATTCCCCCGTGTGAACACTGAAGCTTTCTTT | CATSGDQFPRVNTEAFF
- | 14 | TRBJ1-1 | - | TRBV6-5 | TGTGCCAGCGGCTCGGGGGTCATGAACACTGAAGCTTTCTTT | CASGSGVMNTEAFF
- | 15 | TRBJ2-7 | - | TRBV7-2 | TGTGCCAGCAGCCCCACCCTGGCGGTCGGCCACGAGCAGTACTTC | CASSPTLAVGHEQYF
TRBD2 | 16 | TRBJ2-3 | - | TRBV28 | TGTGCCAGCAGGTTATGGGGCGGGGGAACAATGGATACGCAGTATTTT | CASRLWGGGTMDTQYF
TRBD1 | 14 | TRBJ1-2 | - | TRBV5-1 | TGCGCCAGCAGAACCCAACAGGGGGCGGGAGGCTACACCTTC | CASRTQQGAGGYTF
- | 15 | TRBJ2-2 | - | TRBV5-1 | TGCGCCAGCAGCCCTTGGACAGCCAACACCGGGGAGCTGTTTTTT | CASSPWTANTGELFF
TRBD2 | 13 | TRBJ2-7 | once | TRBV28 | TGTGCCAGCAGTTTGGCGGGAGTATACCAGCAGTACTTC | CASSLAGVYQQYF
- | 11 | TRBJ2-1 | - | TRBV29-1 | TGCAGCGTGGAAAGGCAGGGCGGTCAGTTCTTC | CSVERQGGQFF
TRBD1 | 15 | TRBJ2-7 | - | TRBV5-1 | TGCGCCAGCAGCCTGGGGACAGCCGACTCCTACGAGCAGTACTTC | CASSLGTADSYEQYF
TRBD2 | 19 | TRBJ2-7 | - | TRBV10-2 | TGCGCCAGCAGTGCGATATATCTAGCGGGAGGCTCGGGGGCCTACGAGCAGTACTTC | CASSAIYLAGGSGAYEQYF